The 29 T cell receptor beta chains reported below all come from one sample, sequenced in a study of OX40 agonist ivuxolimab in advanced cancers. Data came from immunoSEQ multiplex PCR; TCRdb stores just in-frame clones and leaves some out. This table holds roughly 89,000 clones, approximately 90% found once. The sample here was CD4+ or CD8+ T cells sorted from blood, taken in a trial of the OX40 agonist ivuxolimab. These TCRs come from an adult with an advanced solid tumor such as melanoma, head and neck, liver or kidney cancer.

The chain joins TRBV6-5 to TRBJ2-7; D is unresolved. This CDR3 has 15 amino acids. V was clipped by 4 bases and J by 4 bases, with 17 bases between them. Germline CDR1 is MNHEY and CDR2 is SVGAGI. The CDR3 protein is CASSFQPALGYEQYF. DNA of the CDR3: TGTGCCAGCAGTTTCCAGCCCGCCTTGGGGTACGAGCAGTACTTC.

The chain employs TRBV5-4 and TRBJ1-3; D remains ambiguous. The CDR3 runs 14 residues. V was clipped by 4 bases and J by 0 bases, with 8 bases between them. The germline gives CDR1 SGHNT, CDR2 YYREEE (reference sequence). CDR3 sequence (DNA): TGTGCCAGCAGCGACGGATACTCTGGAAACACCATATATTTT. It is translated as CASSDGYSGNTIYF.

The chain employs TRBV6-5 and TRBJ1-1; 11 bases align to TRBD1. With V trimmed by 2 bases and J by 1 base, 3 bases remained unmatched. CDR1 MNHEY and CDR2 SVGAGI come from the germline V gene. This CDR3 spans 16 amino acids. The CDR3 here is CASSYGQGAWNTEAFF. DNA of the CDR3: TGTGCCAGCAGTTACGGACAGGGGGCTTGGAACACTGAAGCTTTCTTT.

The chain links TRBV7-9 to TRBJ1-1; D unresolved. The CDR3 length is 12 residues. The germline gives CDR1 SEHNR, CDR2 FQNEAQ (reference sequence). The V end lost 1 base, the J end lost 3 bases, and 3 bases lay between the germline ends. Written as DNA, the CDR3 is TGTGCCAGCAGCTTAGTCCACACTGAAGCTTTCTTT. This gives the protein CASSLVHTEAFF.

This clone was recorded once. The chain combines TRBV5-1 with TRBJ2-3; TRBD1 agrees at 7 bases. V lost 4 bases, J lost 2 bases, and 10 bases stayed unmatched. The CDR3 length is 16 residues. CDR1 SGHRS and CDR2 YFSETQ come from the germline V gene. The CDR3 bases are TGCGCCAGCAGCCAAGCGACAGGGACATTCACAGATACGCAGTATTTT. It codes for CASSQATGTFTDTQYF.

The chain uses TRBV7-3 and TRBJ2-7; 9 bases agree with TRBD1. With 5 bases clipped from V and 0 bases from J, the junction kept 5 bases outside the gene matches. The germline V gene has CDR1 SGHTA and CDR2 FQGTGA. This CDR3 comprises 15 residues. This CDR3 reads CASSPTGQGSYEQYF. The CDR3 nucleotides read TGTGCCAGCAGCCCGACGGGACAGGGCTCCTACGAGCAGTACTTC.

The chain links TRBV15 to TRBJ2-2; D is uncertain. In germline, CDR1 is LNHNV, CDR2 YYDKDF (reference sequence). Trimming took 0 bases from V and 5 from J, leaving 1 base between them. The CDR3 totals 12 residues. As DNA, the CDR3 is TGTGCCACCAGCAGAGATACCGGGGAGCTGTTTTTT. It codes for CATSRDTGELFF.

The chain couples TRBV7-9 to TRBJ1-2; D ambiguous. The length of the CDR3 is 11 residues. Germline CDR1 is SEHNR and CDR2 is FQNEAQ (reference sequence). Trimming left V 1 base short and J 6 bases short, with 3 bases between. The DNA for the CDR3 is TGTGCCAGCAGCTTAGGGGATGGCTACACCTTC. This gives the protein CASSLGDGYTF.

CDR3 bases: TGTGCTAACCTGCTTCCCACCGGGGAGCTGTTTTTT. It is translated as CANLLPTGELFF. The chain has TRBV6-1 and TRBJ2-2; D gene uncertain. The germline V gene encodes CDR1 MNHNS and CDR2 SASEGT. This CDR3 has 12 residues.

The chain has TRBV4-2 and TRBJ2-3; D gene uncertain. This CDR3 spans 14 amino acids. Deletions cut 2 bases from V and 8 bases from J, with 14 bases between. Germline CDR1 is LGHNA and CDR2 is YNFKEQ. The CDR3 spells CASSQQVASPTQYF. DNA of the CDR3: TGTGCCAGCAGCCAACAGGTGGCAAGTCCTACGCAGTATTTT.

The V gene is TRBV28, the J gene TRBJ2-7, with 9 nucleotides matching TRBD1. The CDR3 runs to 16 residues. In germline, CDR1 is MDHEN, CDR2 SYDVKM. The J segment lost 5 bases and the V segment lost 2 bases, leaving 10 bases of the junction unmatched. CDR3 nucleotides: TGTGCCAGCAGTTTAAGGGACAGGGCCTATCGGAACGAGCAGTACTTC. Translating gives CASSLRDRAYRNEQYF.

This chain uses TRBV5-8 with TRBJ2-3; 9 nucleotides match TRBD2. The CDR3 extends over 15 amino acids. J lost 2 bases, V lost 0 bases, and 1 base had no gene match. Germline V CDR1 and CDR2: SGHTS, YDEGEE. Written as DNA, the CDR3 is TGTGCCAGCAGCTTGGGCGGGGGGGCCACAGATACGCAGTATTTT. Its translation is CASSLGGGATDTQYF.

The rearrangement uses TRBV9 and TRBJ2-1; the match to TRBD1 covers 8 bases. The CDR3 spans 15 residues. CDR1 SGDLS and CDR2 YYNGEE come from the germline V gene. J was trimmed by 6 bases and V by 1 base; bases with no gene match: 6. The CDR3 reads CASSVSGGTGNEQFF. The DNA for the CDR3 is TGTGCCAGCAGCGTATCAGGGGGCACGGGCAATGAGCAGTTCTTC.

V and J are TRBV7-2 and TRBJ2-7; D is unclear. Germline values: CDR1 SGHTA, CDR2 FQGNSA. The CDR3 runs 12 residues. Trimming cost V 5 bases and J 7 bases, with 12 bases left between them. CDR3 coding DNA: TGTGCCAGCAGCCCCGCCGTGGCGGAGCAGTACTTC. As protein: CASSPAVAEQYF.

This sequence joins TRBV5-6 and TRBJ1-1, with D perhaps matching TRBD1 (5 bases). CDR3 size: 14 residues. Germline V CDR1 and CDR2: SGHDT, YYEEEE. Trimming shortened V by 7 bases and J by 1 base, and 14 bases separated the two germline ends. The CDR3 protein is CASVAWGPNTEAFF. The CDR3 DNA reads as TGTGCCAGCGTAGCGTGGGGCCCGAACACTGAAGCTTTCTTT.

This chain joins TRBV15 and TRBJ2-7; 9 nucleotides line up with TRBD2. CDR1 LNHNV and CDR2 YYDKDF come from the germline V gene (reference sequence). CDR3 size: 15 residues. V lost 0 bases to trimming and J lost 4 bases; unmatched junction nucleotides: 4. The CDR3 DNA sequence: TGTGCCACCAGCAGAGATCTGGCGGGAGGGTACGAGCAGTACTTC. It translates to CATSRDLAGGYEQYF.

The V and J genes are TRBV2 and TRBJ2-3; 12 nucleotides line up with TRBD2. Germline V gene sequence: CDR1 SNHLY, CDR2 FYNNEI. This CDR3 comprises 21 residues. V was pared by 3 bases and J by 5 bases, with 21 bases of the junction left unmatched. DNA of the CDR3: TGTGCCAGCAGTGACCATAAGGTCTTAGGACTAGCGGGATATAGTATAGATACGCAGTATTTT. Protein: CASSDHKVLGLAGYSIDTQYF.

The CDR3 here is CASSPGGGNTEAFF. The DNA of the CDR3 is TGTGCCAGCAGCCCAGGGGGGGGCAACACTGAAGCTTTCTTT. The rearrangement joins TRBV5-4 to TRBJ1-1, with 7 bases lining up with TRBD1. This CDR3 is 14 amino acids long. The junction had 5 bases not matched to a gene; V was cut back by 4 bases and J by 2 bases. Germline V CDR1 and CDR2: SGHNT, YYREEE (reference sequence).

The CDR3 spells CATSRGRDRGQPQHF. The DNA for the CDR3 is TGTGCCACCAGCAGGGGCCGGGACAGGGGTCAGCCCCAGCATTTT. V is TRBV15 and J is TRBJ1-5; 10 bases are a match to TRBD1. The CDR3 consists of 15 residues. Germline CDR1 LNHNV, CDR2 YYDKDF (reference sequence). V was clipped by 3 bases and J by 6 bases; unmatched bases: 5.

The rearrangement joins TRBV19 to TRBJ2-1; TRBD2 aligns across 7 bases. The CDR3 runs to 17 residues. V lost 0 bases to trimming and J lost 0 bases; unmatched junction nucleotides: 5. Germline values: CDR1 LNHDA, CDR2 SQIVND (reference sequence). The CDR3 is CASSIDYGGSSYNEQFF. CDR3 nucleotide sequence: TGTGCCAGTAGTATAGATTATGGCGGGAGCTCCTACAATGAGCAGTTCTTC.

The DNA of the CDR3 is TGTGCCAGCAGTTTATGGAGGGGGGTACAAGAGACCCAGTACTTC. Translation: CASSLWRGVQETQYF. The rearrangement links TRBV28 to TRBJ2-5; D assignment may be TRBD1 or TRBD2 (6 bases each). V dropped 0 bases and J dropped 2 bases, with 10 bases sitting between them. Per germline, CDR1 MDHEN and CDR2 SYDVKM. The CDR3 covers 15 residues.

The chain is built from TRBV2 and TRBJ1-6; no clear D gene. Germline CDR1 reads SNHLY; CDR2 reads FYNNEI. Trimming took off 2 bases at V and 7 bases at J, with 6 bases between the two ends. The CDR3 has 13 amino acids. DNA of the CDR3: TGTGCCAGCAGTGAAATAATGAATTCACCCCTCCACTTT. Protein product: CASSEIMNSPLHF.

This clone was picked up a small number of times. The chain uses TRBV6-6 and TRBJ1-5; D perhaps matches TRBD1 (6 bases). The CDR3 has 14 amino acids. V was cut by 10 bases and J by 0 bases, with 13 bases left in between. The germline gives CDR1 MNHNY, CDR2 SVGAGI (reference sequence). The CDR3: CATIRGYSNQPQHF. CDR3 DNA: TGTGCCACGATCAGGGGTTATAGCAATCAGCCCCAGCATTTT.

This chain joins TRBV5-1 and TRBJ2-2; D ambiguous. The CDR3 is 14 residues long. V lost 4 bases to trimming and J lost 5 bases, with 12 bases between them. CDR1 and CDR2 from the germline V gene are SGHRS and YFSETQ. This CDR3 reads CASSPVVHTGELFF. CDR3 DNA sequence: TGCGCCAGCAGCCCCGTTGTCCATACCGGGGAGCTGTTTTTT.

Here the CDR3 DNA reads TGTGCCAGCAGCTTAAAAGAAGTCATGAACACTGAAGCTTTCTTT. Its protein is CASSLKEVMNTEAFF. The chain employs TRBV7-6 and TRBJ1-1; unclear D gene. V was shortened by 2 bases and J by 0 bases, with 10 bases between the two germline ends. This CDR3 region has 15 residues. Germline CDR1 reads SGHVS; CDR2 reads FNYEAQ.

The rearrangement links TRBV27 to TRBJ2-7; D gene unclear. The CDR3 consists of 12 residues. V was cut by 0 bases and J by 5 bases, with 5 bases left in between. The germline CDR1 and CDR2 sequences are MNHEY and SMNVEV (reference sequence). The CDR3 region has the DNA TGTGCCAGCAGTTTATCACGGAACGAGCAGTACTTC. This gives the protein CASSLSRNEQYF.

CDR3 nucleotide sequence: TGCGCCAGCAGCTTGTTACCGGGACGGAGCTCTGGGGCCAACGTCCTGACTTTC. Protein product: CASSLLPGRSSGANVLTF. V gene TRBV5-1 combines with J gene TRBJ2-6; D may correspond to TRBD1 or TRBD2 (5 bases each). Germline assignment: CDR1 SGHRS and CDR2 YFSETQ. CDR3 length: 18 amino acids. Deletions cut 1 base from V and 0 bases from J, with 14 bases between.

Only a few counts were recorded for this clone. V usage is TRBV28 and J usage is TRBJ2-1; D gene uncertain. V was clipped by 5 bases and J by 2 bases, with 13 bases between them. This CDR3 is 15 amino acids long. The germline V gene encodes CDR1 MDHEN and CDR2 SYDVKM. CDR3 nucleotide sequence: TGTGCCAGCAGTCTCCCTGGCGCAACCTACAATGAGCAGTTCTTC. Its protein is CASSLPGATYNEQFF.

V and J are TRBV11-3 and TRBJ2-3, with 11 nucleotides matching TRBD1. Looked up from germline, CDR1 is SGHNT and CDR2 is YENEEA. The CDR3 consists of 16 residues. V shed 5 bases and J 5 bases; nucleotides not matched to a gene: 9. The CDR3 DNA follows: TGTGCCAGCAGCCCCTGGGACAGGGGGGATCAAGATACGCAGTATTTT. This encodes CASSPWDRGDQDTQYF.